Listed below are T cell receptor beta chains from one sample, sequenced in a study of CD8+CD57+ T cells in acquired aplastic anemia. TCRdb redid the calling of the reads with MiXCR, one entry per CDR3 protein. The data hold roughly 200,000 distinct CDR3 sequences, with under 65% observed a single time. The sequencing sample was made of sorted CD4+, CD8+, or CD8+CD57+ T cells (not recorded which) from PBMCs. The receptors were gathered from a human donor in good health. The CDR3 runs from the conserved cysteine through the conserved F or W. D genes are given only for firm matches. Expanded clones get a size class; other rows say once, few or many, or leave the size out.

CDR3 DNA	CDR3 protein	J gene	clone size	V gene	D gene
TGCAGCGTTGTGGGGACCCGGTCCTACGAGCAGTACTTC	CSVVGTRSYEQYF	TRBJ2-7	NA	TRBV29-1	NA
TGCAGCGTTGCGACAGGCTTGAACACTGAAGCTTTCTTT	CSVATGLNTEAFF	TRBJ1-1	NA	TRBV29-1	NA
TGTGCCAGCAGTAGCGGATACGGGTACGAGCAGTACTTC	CASSSGYGYEQYF	TRBJ2-7	NA	TRBV12-3/TRBV12-4	NA
TGCAGCGTTGTTGGGGACGAGCAGTACTTC	CSVVGDEQYF	TRBJ2-7	few	TRBV29-1	NA
TGTGCCAGTAGTAGACGACTAGCGGCCTACGAGCAGTACTTC	CASSRRLAAYEQYF	TRBJ2-7	NA	TRBV19	TRBD2
TGTGCCATCAGTGAGTCGGGGGTTTGGGCAGATACGCAGTATTTT	CAISESGVWADTQYF	TRBJ2-3	NA	TRBV10-3	NA
TGTGCCAGCAGTTTAAAGAATGAGCAGTTCTTC	CASSLKNEQFF	TRBJ2-1	few	TRBV2	NA
TGTGCCAGCAGCTTTAGGGGGGGTCCCGATGAGCAGTTCTTC	CASSFRGGPDEQFF	TRBJ2-1	many	TRBV9	NA
TGTGCCAGCAGCGTAGTAGGGGGACAGGGGGCGCGGACGAACACCGGGGAGCTGTTTTTT	CASSVVGGQGARTNTGELFF	TRBJ2-2	many	TRBV9	TRBD1
TGCGCCAGCAGCTTGACAGGGGGCACGACCGGGGAGCTGTTTTTT	CASSLTGGTTGELFF	TRBJ2-2	few	TRBV5-1	TRBD1
TGTGCCAGCAGCTCGGGGACAGGCCTCACGAATACGCAGTATTTT	CASSSGTGLTNTQYF	TRBJ2-3	NA	TRBV7-9	TRBD1
TGTGCCAGCAGTCAGCGGGGCTCTGGGGCCAACGTCCTGACTTTC	CASSQRGSGANVLTF	TRBJ2-6	NA	TRBV25-1	TRBD2
TGCAGTGCTAGCCGCAGGTATAACACTGAAGCTTTCTTT	CSASRRYNTEAFF	TRBJ1-1	few	TRBV20-1	NA
TGTGCCACCAGCCCCCGGGACTCCTCCTACGAGCAGTACTTC	CATSPRDSSYEQYF	TRBJ2-7	once	TRBV15	NA
TGTGCCAGCAGAAAGGGGGCATCCTACAATGAGCAGTTCTTC	CASRKGASYNEQFF	TRBJ2-1	NA	TRBV2	TRBD1
TGTGCCAGTAGTAACCGGCGGAACACCGGAGAGCTGTTTTTT	CASSNRRNTGELFF	TRBJ2-2	NA	TRBV19	NA
TGTGCCAGCTCCCTCACGGGCGGGGTACAAGAGACCCAGTACTTC	CASSLTGGVQETQYF	TRBJ2-5	many	TRBV6-5	NA
TGTGCCAGCGAAATCAGGGACCCTTTTAACTATGGCTACACCTTC	CASEIRDPFNYGYTF	TRBJ1-2	once	TRBV5-6	NA
TGCAGCGTGGGGGGGGGGGGGCAGGGGGCCTCGAACACTGAAGCTTTCTTT	CSVGGGGQGASNTEAFF	TRBJ1-1	NA	TRBV29-1	TRBD1
TGCGCCAGCAGCCAACATGGGGGGGCCGGAGGCGAGCAGTACTTC	CASSQHGGAGGEQYF	TRBJ2-7	many	TRBV4-1	NA
TGTGCCAGCAGCTTGGAACCGGGCGGGCAGTACTTC	CASSLEPGGQYF	TRBJ2-7	NA	TRBV5-6	NA
TGTGCCAGTAGTATGGGTGTAGGTACAGATACGCAGTATTTT	CASSMGVGTDTQYF	TRBJ2-3	NA	TRBV7-2	NA
TGTGCCACCAGTGACAGGGGGACAGCCTATGGCTACACCTTC	CATSDRGTAYGYTF	TRBJ1-2	NA	TRBV24-1	TRBD1
TGTGCCAGTAGTATTTGGGGTCCGGGCACCGGGGAGCTGTTTTTT	CASSIWGPGTGELFF	TRBJ2-2	many	TRBV19	NA
TGTGCCAGTAGTAGGAAGAACACTGAAGCTTTCTTT	CASSRKNTEAFF	TRBJ1-1	NA	TRBV19	NA
TGTGCCATCAGTGGGGACAAAGACTATGGCTACACCTTC	CAISGDKDYGYTF	TRBJ1-2	NA	TRBV10-3	NA
TGTGCCAGCAGGGCGGGACCTGAAGCTTTCTTT	CASRAGPEAFF	TRBJ1-1	many	TRBV2	NA
TGTGCCAGCAGCCCGGACAGGGCCGGTGGCTACACCTTC	CASSPDRAGGYTF	TRBJ1-2	few	TRBV5-4	TRBD1
TGTGCCAGCAGCGTTCGCGGGGGGGCCGGCGGGGAGCTGTTTTTT	CASSVRGGAGGELFF	TRBJ2-2	NA	TRBV9	TRBD2
TGTGCCAGTAGTATACGGAGCGGGTATAACACCGGGGAGCTGTTTTTT	CASSIRSGYNTGELFF	TRBJ2-2	NA	TRBV19	NA
TGTGCCAGCCGGGAGGATCCCTACGAGCAGTACTTC	CASREDPYEQYF	TRBJ2-7	NA	TRBV5-5	TRBD2
TGCGCCAGCAGTGAGCAGGGGAACACTGAAGCTTTCTTT	CASSEQGNTEAFF	TRBJ1-1	few	TRBV10-2	NA
TGTGCCAGCAGCCTTACCTACGAGCAGTACTTC	CASSLTYEQYF	TRBJ2-7	many	TRBV5-6	NA
TGTGCCAGCAGTCAGGACGGGGCCAATGAGCAGTTCTTC	CASSQDGANEQFF	TRBJ2-1	once	TRBV5-8	NA
TGCGCCAGCAGCCAAGATCAGTACAATGAGCAGTTCTTC	CASSQDQYNEQFF	TRBJ2-1	many	TRBV4-1	NA
TGTGCCAGCACCGGAACCTACGAGCAGTACTTC	CASTGTYEQYF	TRBJ2-7	NA	TRBV2	NA
TGCAGTGCTAGAGACCCAACCTATAATTCACCCCTCCACTTT	CSARDPTYNSPLHF	TRBJ1-6	NA	TRBV20-1	NA
TGCGCCAGCAGCCAAAGTCCCGATGCTAGCGGACAAGAGACCCAGTACTTC	CASSQSPDASGQETQYF	TRBJ2-5	once	TRBV4-1	TRBD2
TGTGCCAGCAGCGTAGGTCGGGACTACGAGCAGTACTTC	CASSVGRDYEQYF	TRBJ2-7	NA	TRBV7-2	NA
TGTGCCAGCAGTTTCACGGGGAGGGGAGGCTACACCTTC	CASSFTGRGGYTF	TRBJ1-2	NA	TRBV5-4	NA
TGTGCCACCAGTGCTAGAGGGGACAGGGAGAGCTACTACGAGCAGTACTTC	CATSARGDRESYYEQYF	TRBJ2-7	NA	TRBV24-1	TRBD1
TGTGCCAGCAGCGCGGACAGGGGCTACAATGAGCAGTTCTTC	CASSADRGYNEQFF	TRBJ2-1	NA	TRBV9	TRBD1
TGTGCCAGCAGGCCCGGGACAGGGCTCTACGAGCAGTACTTC	CASRPGTGLYEQYF	TRBJ2-7	few	TRBV7-2	TRBD1
TGTGCCAGCAGTAGCCCTTCTGGGGAGCAGTACTTC	CASSSPSGEQYF	TRBJ2-7	NA	TRBV6-6	NA
TGTGCCATCAGCAAGACTAGCGGAAGCACAGATACGCAGTATTTT	CAISKTSGSTDTQYF	TRBJ2-3	few	TRBV10-3	TRBD2
TGCAGTGCTACTCAAGAGGACAGGGGTAGCTACGAGCAGTACTTC	CSATQEDRGSYEQYF	TRBJ2-7	NA	TRBV20-1	TRBD1
TGTGCCAGACCAAGGGGGCGCGACACCGGGGAGCTGTTTTTT	CARPRGRDTGELFF	TRBJ2-2	NA	TRBV7-9	TRBD1
TGCAGCGCCTTGGGGACAGGGCTCAATCAGCCCCAGCATTTT	CSALGTGLNQPQHF	TRBJ1-5	NA	TRBV29-1	TRBD1
TGTGCTAGCAGCTTCAACAGGGAGTACGAGCAGTACTTC	CASSFNREYEQYF	TRBJ2-7	NA	TRBV5-1	NA
TGCAGTGCTAGGGGACACGAATTTTCCGAGCAGTGCTTC	CSARGHEFSEQCF	TRBJ2-7	NA	TRBV20-1	NA
TGCAGTGCCTGGACTTTTCGCACAGATACGCAGTATTTT	CSAWTFRTDTQYF	TRBJ2-3	NA	TRBV20-1	NA